Included here is one T cell receptor beta chain sequence, with context. Other DNA sequences in this specimen translate into the identical CDR3. The data were taken from a study of Ad26.COV2.S vaccination and SARS-CoV-2 variants. Clones were sequenced by immunoSEQ multiplex PCR, and TCRdb holds only the in-frame ones, with some missing. The sample shows approximately 240,000 clones, 88% of them seen only once. Trimming took off 2 bases at V and 2 bases at J, with 10 bases between the two ends. This CDR3 region has 15 residues. Germline CDR1 is SGHRS and CDR2 is YFSETQ. Treatment: some 20 received Ad26.COV2.S at low or high dose, single or two shots; five or six received placebo; per-sample allocation not given. At day 63 after the first vaccine or placebo injection, samples were drawn.

The specimen comprised peripheral blood, sampled in a trial of Ad26.COV2.S vaccine versus placebo. The chain uses TRBV5-1 and TRBJ2-2; D is tentatively TRBD1 or TRBD2 (5 bases each). This TCR derives from a person between 18 and 65 years old who received the Ad26.COV2.S COVID-19 vaccine or a placebo. This CDR3 reads CASSFTGPNTGELFF. For the CDR3, the DNA is TGCGCCAGCAGCTTCACGGGGCCTAACACCGGGGAGCTGTTTTTT.